The 16 T cell receptor beta chains below all came from one sample that was sequenced in a study of T cell repertoires in cytomegalovirus infection. TCRdb itself ran the reads through MiXCR, one entry per CDR3 protein. Altogether 250,000 to 350,000 distinct CDR3 sequences are present, about a quarter being singletons, with the ten largest covering about 14%. The sample was PBMCs. The source is a human donor in good health (CMV status not recorded). Some clones in this sample may be carry-over from other donors' samples.

V usage is TRBV6-6 and J usage is TRBJ2-1; D is perhaps TRBD2 (5 bases). Germline-derived CDR1 and CDR2 are MNHNY and SVGAGI (reference sequence). V was shortened by 6 bases and J by 9 bases, with 24 bases between the two germline ends. CDR3 length: 16 amino acids. The CDR3 bases are TGTGCCAGCAGGGGGAGCGGAGCGGACCTGACGAGTGAGCAGTTCTTC. This encodes CASRGSGADLTSEQFF.

Only a few counts were recorded for this clonotype. The chain has TRBV19 and TRBJ2-1; the D gene is possibly TRBD2 (6 bases). The V gene lost 2 bases and the J gene lost 2 bases, with 10 bases spanning the gap. The germline V gene has CDR1 LNHDA and CDR2 SQIVND (reference sequence). The CDR3 covers 15 residues. CDR3 residues: CASSIPRGTYNEQFF. CDR3 nucleotide sequence: TGTGCCAGTAGTATACCCCGGGGGACCTACAATGAGCAGTTCTTC.

The chain carries TRBV29-1 and TRBJ1-5; TRBD1 is a possible D gene (5 bases). The CDR3 loop spans 12 amino acids. Germline V gives CDR1 SQVTM, CDR2 ANQGSEA. Trimming took 4 bases from V and 7 from J, leaving 11 bases between them. For the CDR3, the DNA is TGCAGCGTTGTTACGGGGGAACAGCCCCAGCATTTT. It specifies CSVVTGEQPQHF.

The chain combines TRBV7-9 with TRBJ2-1, with 8 nucleotides matching TRBD2. With V trimmed by 3 bases and J by 9 bases, 10 bases remained unmatched. Per germline, CDR1 SEHNR and CDR2 FQNEAQ (reference sequence). The CDR3 is 15 amino acids. The CDR3 DNA reads TGTGCCAGCAGCTTCGATCGGACTAGCATCGCTGAGCAGTTCTTC. This codes for CASSFDRTSIAEQFF.

The rearrangement links TRBV12-3 or TRBV12-4 to TRBJ2-7, with 12 bases identical to TRBD2. The CDR3 has 16 residues. V lost 7 bases, J lost 7 bases, and 14 bases stayed unmatched. CDR3 loop: CASNLAGGPAQGEQYF. CDR3 sequence (DNA): TGTGCCAGCAACCTAGCGGGAGGGCCGGCCCAGGGGGAGCAGTACTTC.

V is TRBV29-1 and J is TRBJ2-7, with 12 bases aligning to TRBD1. CDR3 size: 14 residues. Germline CDR1 is SQVTM and CDR2 is ANQGSEA. The V segment lost 6 bases and the J segment 4 bases; nucleotides outside the gene matches: 7. For the CDR3, the DNA is TGCAGCGTCCTTCCGGGACAGGGGGCTTACGAGCAGTACTTC. Its protein is CSVLPGQGAYEQYF.

This clonotype was seen more than once but under ten times. The gene calls are TRBV18 and TRBJ2-1; no clear D gene. The CDR3 has 14 residues. Germline CDR1 KGHSH, CDR2 LQKENI. V was pared by 6 bases and J by 0 bases, with 9 bases between. For the CDR3, the DNA is TGTGCCAGCTCGCCGCTTTCCTCCTACAATGAGCAGTTCTTC. This translates into CASSPLSSYNEQFF.

The chain uses TRBV4-3 and TRBJ2-1; maybe TRBD2 (6 bases). V lost 2 bases, J lost 6 bases, and 11 bases lay in between. Germline values: CDR1 LGHNA, CDR2 YSLEER. The CDR3 consists of 14 residues. The CDR3 nucleotides are TGCGCCAGCAGCCAACCAGGGAGGAGCAATGAGCAGTTCTTC. The encoded protein is CASSQPGRSNEQFF.

This chain connects TRBV5-1 to TRBJ2-1; TRBD2 matches 8 bases. The CDR3 contains 14 residues. Germline-derived CDR1 and CDR2 are SGHRS and YFSETQ. V gave up 3 bases and J gave up 7 bases; unmatched junction bases: 6. The CDR3 DNA reads as TGCGCCAGCAGCTCCGGGACTAGGGGTAATGAGCAGTTCTTC. It yields the protein CASSSGTRGNEQFF.

This clonotype was detected a few times. The chain couples TRBV4-2 to TRBJ1-5, with D possibly being TRBD1 (6 bases). The V and J ends lost 3 bases and 0 bases respectively, with 9 bases between them. Germline-derived CDR1 and CDR2 are LGHNA and YNFKEQ. CDR3 size: 15 residues. CDR3 loop: CASSHIGGSNQPQHF. CDR3 DNA: TGTGCCAGCAGCCACATAGGGGGTAGCAATCAGCCCCAGCATTTT.

This CDR3 reads CASSARLWVSPYNEQFF. The CDR3, as DNA: TGTGCCAGCAGCGCCCGCCTCTGGGTGTCTCCCTACAATGAGCAGTTCTTC. V is TRBV11-2 and J is TRBJ2-1, with D unresolved. V lost 5 bases to trimming and J lost 2 bases, with 19 bases between them. The CDR3 sequence is 17 residues long. Germline V gives CDR1 SGHAT, CDR2 FQNNGV.

J is TRBJ2-7 and V is TRBV20-1; TRBD2 matches at 7 bases. The CDR3 is made up of 14 amino acids. Germline V gives CDR1 DFQATT, CDR2 SNEGSKA (reference sequence). With 3 bases clipped from V and 0 bases from J, the junction kept 5 bases outside the gene matches. CDR3 sequence: CSARGRENSYEQYF. CDR3 in DNA: TGCAGTGCTAGGGGGCGGGAGAACTCCTACGAGCAGTACTTC.

This chain joins TRBV10-1 and TRBJ1-1; weak D call: TRBD1 (5 bases). The CDR3 is 14 amino acids. Trimming removed 8 bases from V and 0 bases from J, with 13 bases in between. Germline loops: CDR1 WNHNN, CDR2 SYGVQD (reference sequence). This CDR3 is CASGRQGVNTEAFF. CDR3 nucleotide sequence: TGCGCCAGCGGTCGCCAGGGCGTGAACACTGAAGCTTTCTTT.

The chain carries TRBV29-1 and TRBJ2-7; 8 bases align to TRBD2. The V segment lost 1 base and the J segment 11 bases; nucleotides outside the gene matches: 10. The germline CDR1 and CDR2 sequences are SQVTM and ANQGSEA. This CDR3 region has 13 residues. CDR3 in amino acids: CSVEALAGDQKYF. As DNA, the CDR3 is TGCAGCGTTGAAGCTCTAGCGGGCGATCAAAAGTACTTC.

This clonotype was seen a handful of times. The chain couples TRBV29-1 to TRBJ2-5; TRBD1 might be the D (5 bases). CDR3 size: 14 residues. V was pared by 6 bases and J by 0 bases, with 14 bases between. The germline CDR1 and CDR2 sequences are SQVTM and ANQGSEA. The CDR3 protein is CSVHQDIYQETQYF. Written as DNA, the CDR3 is TGCAGCGTCCACCAGGACATATACCAAGAGACCCAGTACTTC. Combining the CDR3 with reference TRBV29-1 and TRBJ2-5 gives the whole variable domain SAVISQKPSRDICQRGTSLTIQCQVDSQVTMMFWYRQQPGQSLTLIATANQGSEATYESGFVIDKFPISRPNLTFSTLTVSNMSPEDSSIYLCSVHQDIYQETQYFGPGTRLLVL.

This sequence joins TRBV7-2 and TRBJ1-1; 9 bases are shared with TRBD1. Germline values: CDR1 SGHTA, CDR2 FQGNSA. The V and J ends lost 4 bases and 5 bases, in that order; junction bases with no gene match: 5. The CDR3 has 14 residues. The CDR3 coding sequence is TGTGCCAGCAGCTACGGGACAGGGAGGACTGAAGCTTTCTTT. Its protein is CASSYGTGRTEAFF.